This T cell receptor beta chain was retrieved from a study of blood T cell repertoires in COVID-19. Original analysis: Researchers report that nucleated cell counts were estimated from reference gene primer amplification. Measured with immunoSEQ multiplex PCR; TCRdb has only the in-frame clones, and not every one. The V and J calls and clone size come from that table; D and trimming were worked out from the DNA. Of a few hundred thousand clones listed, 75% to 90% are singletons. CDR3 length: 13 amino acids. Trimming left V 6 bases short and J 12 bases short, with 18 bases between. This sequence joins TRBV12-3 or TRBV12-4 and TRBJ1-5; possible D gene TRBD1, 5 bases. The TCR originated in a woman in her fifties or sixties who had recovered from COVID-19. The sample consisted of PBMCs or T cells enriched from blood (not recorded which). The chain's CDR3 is CASSLRLTGIQHF. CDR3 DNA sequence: TGTGCCAGCAGCCTCAGACTTACAGGAATCCAGCATTTT.